These 12 T cell receptor beta chains share one sample of origin, sequenced in a study of blood T cells in healthy people across ages. A J-beta primer mix and a sample-barcoded 5' primer were used in a second PCR of roughly 6 to 11 cycles. TCRdb processed the 5' RACE reads anew with MiXCR; each CDR3 protein has one entry. The sample holds roughly 640,000 distinct CDR3 sequences, about 30% seen once. The sequenced material came from blood. Source of these receptors: a woman over 75 in good health.

This clonotype was observed at least ten times. The chain couples TRBV3-1 to TRBJ2-5; 9 nucleotides align to TRBD2. This CDR3 comprises 19 residues. Trimming cost V 0 bases and J 5 bases; bases outside gene matches: 16. Germline CDR1 and CDR2: LGHDT and YNNKEL (reference sequence). This CDR3 is CASSQDSRSGGPRRETQYF. DNA of the CDR3: TGTGCCAGCAGCCAAGATAGTCGGAGCGGGGGGCCCAGGCGGGAGACCCAGTACTTC.

With respect to this clonotype: A single base separates this from a much larger clone, so it may be a read error. This chain links TRBV6-2 or TRBV6-3 with TRBJ2-5, with D unclear. V was shortened by 6 bases and J by 7 bases, with 15 bases between the two germline ends. In germline, CDR1 is MNHEY, CDR2 SVGEGT. This CDR3 spans 13 amino acids. For the CDR3, the DNA is TGTGCCAGCAGGTTAGGTCCCGTGGGGACCCAGTACTTC. It yields the protein CASRLGPVGTQYF.

Concerning this clonotype: This sequence may be a read error, since a much larger clone differs from it by one base. The rearrangement links TRBV4-2 to TRBJ2-3; D may be TRBD1 or TRBD2 (6 bases each). The germline CDR1 and CDR2 sequences are LGHNA and YNFKEQ. The CDR3 covers 16 residues. Written as DNA, the CDR3 is TGTGCCAGCGGCCAAGCCCGGGGGCCGCTCACAGATACGCAGTATTTT. It translates to CASGQARGPLTDTQYF.

A note on this clonotype: This may stem from a read error, because a much larger clone lies one nucleotide away. It is likely a read error, because the conserved phenylalanine at the end of the CDR3 is missing. The chain employs TRBV9 and TRBJ2-1; D is ambiguous. Between the trimmed V and J ends, which lost 3 bases and 10 bases, there was a span of 17 bases. Per the germline V gene, CDR1 is SGDLS and CDR2 is YYNGEE. The CDR3 is 14 residues long. The DNA for the CDR3 is TGTGCCAGCAGCGAACTGGCTGGGCGGCAGGAGCAGTTCTGC. Its protein is CASSELAGRQEQFC.

This clonotype has a count of ten or more. This chain connects TRBV4-2 to TRBJ2-3, with D perhaps matching TRBD1 or TRBD2 (5 bases each). Germline V gives CDR1 LGHNA, CDR2 YNFKEQ. This CDR3 has 14 residues. V was shortened by 0 bases and J by 8 bases, with 12 bases between the two germline ends. This CDR3 reads CASSQDPERGTQYF. CDR3 bases: TGTGCCAGCAGCCAAGACCCCGAGAGGGGTACGCAGTATTTT.

This clonotype was detected ten times or more. The chain links TRBV5-1 to TRBJ2-3; 10 positions match TRBD1. The trim removed 4 bases at V and 1 base at J, leaving 9 bases unmatched. Germline V CDR1 and CDR2: SGHRS, YFSETQ. This CDR3 is built from 17 residues. For the CDR3, the DNA is TGCGCCAGCAGCCCTCGACAGGGGGCGGGGGGCACAGATACGCAGTATTTT. Protein sequence: CASSPRQGAGGTDTQYF.

The chain uses TRBV27 and TRBJ2-7, with 11 bases lining up with TRBD1. CDR3 size: 14 residues. Germline CDR1 MNHEY, CDR2 SMNVEV (reference sequence). V shed 7 bases and J 3 bases; nucleotides not matched to a gene: 5. The CDR3 reads CASIRTGGGYEQYF. The CDR3 DNA reads as TGTGCCAGCATTCGGACAGGGGGCGGCTACGAGCAGTACTTC.

This rearrangement joins TRBV29-1 to TRBJ2-1; 7 positions match TRBD1. The V segment lost 7 bases and the J segment 4 bases; nucleotides outside the gene matches: 4. Germline V gene lookup returns CDR1 SQVTM and CDR2 ANQGSEA. CDR3 length: 12 amino acids. In DNA, the CDR3 is TGCAGCGGTCAACAGGGGTACAATGAGCAGTTCTTC. Translating it yields CSGQQGYNEQFF.

The rearrangement links TRBV7-2 to TRBJ1-2; 8 bases align to TRBD1. Germline loops: CDR1 SGHTA, CDR2 FQGNSA. The V segment lost 6 bases and the J segment 8 bases; nucleotides outside the gene matches: 14. The CDR3 has 15 amino acids. The CDR3 DNA sequence: TGTGCCAGCAGTTACCCGGGACAGGCCCCCAGGGGCTACACCTTC. Protein: CASSYPGQAPRGYTF.

About this clonotype: A read error may explain this, as a much larger clone is one base away. The V call is TRBV9, the J call TRBJ2-5, with 9 bases fitting TRBD2. This CDR3 contains 16 residues. Per germline, CDR1 SGDLS and CDR2 YYNGEE. With 3 bases clipped from V and 11 bases from J, the junction kept 17 bases outside the gene matches. The DNA for the CDR3 is TGTGCCAGCAGCGCATCCGCGGGGGGGACCTTTACGGAGCAGTACTTC. It specifies CASSASAGGTFTEQYF.

This sequence joins TRBV6-6 and TRBJ2-2; TRBD2 matches 8 bases. Germline lookup yields CDR1 MNHNY and CDR2 SVGAGI (reference sequence). This CDR3 has 17 residues. The junction had 16 bases not matched to a gene; V was cut back by 7 bases and J by 6 bases. CDR3 in amino acids: CASTPRKGLGGPGELFF. Here the CDR3 DNA reads TGTGCCAGCACTCCGCGTAAGGGACTAGGAGGACCCGGGGAGCTGTTTTTT.

Ten or more counts support this clonotype. The CDR3 loop reads CASSTHREGEQFF. In nucleotides, the CDR3 is TGCGCCAGCAGCACCCACAGGGAAGGTGAGCAGTTCTTC. V gene TRBV5-1 combines with J gene TRBJ2-1; tentatively, D is TRBD1 (6 bases). CDR3 length: 13 residues. The ends were cut back, 4 bases at V and 9 bases at J, with 14 bases in the middle. In germline, CDR1 is SGHRS, CDR2 YFSETQ.